A selection of T cell receptor beta chains follows, all from one sample in a study of T cell repertoires in cytomegalovirus infection. The antigens for these receptors are not known. TCRdb recomputed calls from the reads with MiXCR, one row per CDR3 protein. The sample includes 100,000 to 150,000 distinct CDR3 sequences, 20% to 30% seen only once; the top ten take 34%. The specimen sequenced was PBMCs, sequenced either directly or after in vitro stimulation (not recorded which). The receptors were sampled from a human donor in good health (CMV status not recorded). Some clones in this sample may be carry-over from other donors' samples. Both conserved end residues are part of each CDR3. The D gene is left open where the match is weak. Clone size is given for some rows only: seen once, a few or many times, or a class if the clone is expanded.

J gene: TRBJ1-3
D gene: NA
clone size: few
V gene: TRBV27
CDR3 DNA: TGTGCCAGCAGTTTAACAGGGAGCGCTGGAAACACCATATATTTT
CDR3 protein: CASSLTGSAGNTIYF

J gene: TRBJ2-7
D gene: NA
clone size: few
V gene: TRBV6-2/TRBV6-3
CDR3 DNA: TGTGCCAGCAGCCTTGGGACTCGCGAGCAGTACTTC
CDR3 protein: CASSLGTREQYF

J gene: TRBJ2-1
D gene: TRBD1
clone size: few
V gene: TRBV7-8
CDR3 DNA: TGTGCCAGCAGCCCGCGGACAGGGGACTACAATGAGCAGTTCTTC
CDR3 protein: CASSPRTGDYNEQFF

J gene: TRBJ1-2
D gene: NA
clone size: NA
V gene: TRBV11-2
CDR3 DNA: TGTGCCAGCAGCCCGCCCGGGACGCTGACTAACTATGGCTACACCTTC
CDR3 protein: CASSPPGTLTNYGYTF

J gene: TRBJ2-2
D gene: NA
clone size: NA
V gene: TRBV2
CDR3 DNA: TGTGCCAGCAGCGGCTGGGGGTTGGACACCGGGGAGCTGTTTTTT
CDR3 protein: CASSGWGLDTGELFF

J gene: TRBJ2-3
D gene: NA
clone size: many
V gene: TRBV7-9
CDR3 DNA: TGTGCCAGCAGCGCAACTACATCGGCGTCAGCAGATACGCAGTATTTT
CDR3 protein: CASSATTSASADTQYF

J gene: TRBJ2-1
D gene: TRBD2
clone size: NA
V gene: TRBV7-9
CDR3 DNA: TGTGCCAGCAGCCTTAGCGGGAGTCGTATCCACGGGCAGTTCTTC
CDR3 protein: CASSLSGSRIHGQFF

J gene: TRBJ2-2
D gene: TRBD2
clone size: NA
V gene: TRBV29-1
CDR3 DNA: TGCAGCGTCGCAGGCGGGAGGGGAACCGGGGAGCTGTTTTTT
CDR3 protein: CSVAGGRGTGELFF

J gene: TRBJ2-1
D gene: NA
clone size: few
V gene: TRBV12-5
CDR3 DNA: TGTGCTAGTGCCCCAGATTACAATGAGCAGTTCTTC
CDR3 protein: CASAPDYNEQFF

J gene: TRBJ1-4
D gene: NA
clone size: few
V gene: TRBV7-2
CDR3 DNA: TGTGCCAGCAGCATTAACCCCTGGCGAGAAAAACTGTTTTTT
CDR3 protein: CASSINPWREKLFF

J gene: TRBJ2-1
D gene: NA
clone size: NA
V gene: TRBV7-8
CDR3 DNA: TGTGCCAGCAGCTTATCTCCAGACGCGTCCTACAATGAGCAGTTCTTC
CDR3 protein: CASSLSPDASYNEQFF

J gene: TRBJ2-5
D gene: NA
clone size: NA
V gene: TRBV2
CDR3 DNA: TGTGCCAGCATACGGGATGAAGAGACCCAGTACTTC
CDR3 protein: CASIRDEETQYF

J gene: TRBJ2-3
D gene: NA
clone size: NA
V gene: TRBV19
CDR3 DNA: TGTGCCAGTAGTAAAGGATTGGGTAACCCTCGCTCCGATACGCAGTATTTT
CDR3 protein: CASSKGLGNPRSDTQYF

J gene: TRBJ1-2
D gene: NA
clone size: once
V gene: TRBV7-3
CDR3 DNA: TGTGCCAGCACCAAACGGGAGGACAGATTTAACTATGGCTACACCTTC
CDR3 protein: CASTKREDRFNYGYTF

J gene: TRBJ2-1
D gene: NA
clone size: many
V gene: TRBV7-2
CDR3 DNA: TGTGCCAGCGGACCTTTCGGGGTTCACAATGAGCAGTTCTTC
CDR3 protein: CASGPFGVHNEQFF

J gene: TRBJ2-5
D gene: TRBD2
clone size: few
V gene: TRBV27
CDR3 DNA: TGTGCCGTTAGCCGGACTAGCGGGGACCAAGAGACCCAGTACTTC
CDR3 protein: CAVSRTSGDQETQYF

J gene: TRBJ2-4
D gene: TRBD1
clone size: many
V gene: TRBV28
CDR3 DNA: TGTGCCAGCAGGGGGTCCGGGACAGCCGCCAAAAACATTCAGTACTTC
CDR3 protein: CASRGSGTAAKNIQYF

J gene: TRBJ2-3
D gene: NA
clone size: many
V gene: TRBV7-2
CDR3 DNA: TGTGCCAGCAGCTCTAGCACAGATACGCAGTATTTT
CDR3 protein: CASSSSTDTQYF

J gene: TRBJ2-3
D gene: TRBD2
clone size: NA
V gene: TRBV7-2
CDR3 DNA: TGTGCCAGCAGACGATCCAGTAGCGGGGCACTCACAGATACGCAGTATTTT
CDR3 protein: CASRRSSSGALTDTQYF

J gene: TRBJ1-4
D gene: TRBD1
clone size: once
V gene: TRBV27
CDR3 DNA: TGTGCCAGCAGCCCCTCGGGACAGGGCATCTTTTCTGGAAAACTGTTTTTT
CDR3 protein: CASSPSGQGIFSGKLFF

J gene: TRBJ1-4
D gene: NA
clone size: few
V gene: TRBV28
CDR3 DNA: TGTGCCAGCAGCCGCCAAGGGGGGGGAGGTAATGAAAAACTGTTTTTT
CDR3 protein: CASSRQGGGGNEKLFF

J gene: TRBJ2-7
D gene: NA
clone size: few
V gene: TRBV20-1
CDR3 DNA: TGCAGTGCTGGCTCAGGACAGTTAAAAAACGAGCAGTACTTC
CDR3 protein: CSAGSGQLKNEQYF

J gene: TRBJ1-1
D gene: TRBD1
clone size: few
V gene: TRBV7-2
CDR3 DNA: TGTGCCAGCAGCTCGGACAGGGGCGCTGAAGCTTTCTTT
CDR3 protein: CASSSDRGAEAFF

J gene: TRBJ2-5
D gene: NA
clone size: NA
V gene: TRBV12-3/TRBV12-4
CDR3 DNA: TGTGCCAGCAGTTTTCGACTAAAAGAGACCCAGTACTTC
CDR3 protein: CASSFRLKETQYF

J gene: TRBJ2-3
D gene: NA
clone size: NA
V gene: TRBV24-1
CDR3 DNA: TGTGCCACCAGTGGCGTGGACACAGCCTCAGATACGCAGTATTTT
CDR3 protein: CATSGVDTASDTQYF

J gene: TRBJ2-1
D gene: NA
clone size: NA
V gene: TRBV7-7
CDR3 DNA: TGTGCCAGCAGCCCAGTCGTAACAGCCTACAATGAGCAGTTCTTC
CDR3 protein: CASSPVVTAYNEQFF

J gene: TRBJ1-1
D gene: TRBD1
clone size: many
V gene: TRBV19
CDR3 DNA: TGTGCCAGTAGTGGAAGGGACAGGCTCCTAGGGGGCACTGAAGCTTTCTTT
CDR3 protein: CASSGRDRLLGGTEAFF

J gene: TRBJ2-3
D gene: TRBD2
clone size: NA
V gene: TRBV18
CDR3 DNA: TGTGCCAGCTCACAGGCAGCGGGGGCGCAGTATTTT
CDR3 protein: CASSQAAGAQYF

J gene: TRBJ2-5
D gene: NA
clone size: NA
V gene: TRBV6-2/TRBV6-3
CDR3 DNA: TGTGCCAGCCGAGGAGGGGAGGCGAGTGAGACCCAGTACTTC
CDR3 protein: CASRGGEASETQYF

J gene: TRBJ2-5
D gene: NA
clone size: NA
V gene: TRBV10-2
CDR3 DNA: TGCGCCAGCAAGGGGACGGCAGGAGAGACCCAGTACTTC
CDR3 protein: CASKGTAGETQYF

J gene: TRBJ1-2
D gene: NA
clone size: many
V gene: TRBV6-5
CDR3 DNA: TGTGCCAGCAGCCCGGCGGGCTCCTTGGGTGGCTACACCTTC
CDR3 protein: CASSPAGSLGGYTF

J gene: TRBJ2-3
D gene: TRBD2
clone size: many
V gene: TRBV19
CDR3 DNA: TGTGCCAGTACTCTGGGACTAGCGGTCACAGATACGCAGTATTTT
CDR3 protein: CASTLGLAVTDTQYF

J gene: TRBJ2-4
D gene: TRBD2
clone size: NA
V gene: TRBV12-5
CDR3 DNA: TGTGCTAGTGGTTTCCCCCCGCGGGAGGGCCCCCTCCTTATGTACTTC
CDR3 protein: CASGFPPREGPLLMYF

J gene: TRBJ2-1
D gene: NA
clone size: NA
V gene: TRBV4-1
CDR3 DNA: TGCGCCAGCAGCCAAGAATTACGGACTCTTAACAATGAGCAGTTCTTC
CDR3 protein: CASSQELRTLNNEQFF

J gene: TRBJ2-1
D gene: TRBD2
clone size: few
V gene: TRBV11-3
CDR3 DNA: TGTGCCAGCAGCAAGACTAGCGGAAATAACAATGAGCAGTTCTTC
CDR3 protein: CASSKTSGNNNEQFF

J gene: TRBJ2-5
D gene: NA
clone size: few
V gene: TRBV13
CDR3 DNA: TGTGCCAGCAGCTTCCGGGTGCTCCAAGAGACCCAGTACTTC
CDR3 protein: CASSFRVLQETQYF

J gene: TRBJ1-2
D gene: NA
clone size: NA
V gene: TRBV29-1
CDR3 DNA: TGCAGCGTTGTACTTTTTCAGGCGGCGAATGGCTACACCTTC
CDR3 protein: CSVVLFQAANGYTF

J gene: TRBJ2-2
D gene: NA
clone size: NA
V gene: TRBV6-2/TRBV6-3
CDR3 DNA: TGTGCCAGCAGTTACGGTTGGGGAACCGGGGAGCTGTTTTTT
CDR3 protein: CASSYGWGTGELFF

J gene: TRBJ2-1
D gene: TRBD1
clone size: few
V gene: TRBV11-2
CDR3 DNA: TGTGCCAGCAGCCTCGACAGGGTGTTCTACAATGAGCAGTTCTTC
CDR3 protein: CASSLDRVFYNEQFF

J gene: TRBJ2-1
D gene: TRBD1
clone size: few
V gene: TRBV28
CDR3 DNA: TGTGCCAGCAGTCGGGACAGATACAATGAGCAGTTCTTC
CDR3 protein: CASSRDRYNEQFF

J gene: TRBJ2-3
D gene: TRBD1
clone size: NA
V gene: TRBV24-1
CDR3 DNA: TGTGCCACCAGGGGACAGTCCACAGATACGCAGTATTTT
CDR3 protein: CATRGQSTDTQYF

J gene: TRBJ2-1
D gene: TRBD2
clone size: many
V gene: TRBV7-6
CDR3 DNA: TGTGCCAGCAGCTACGGGGGGAATGAGCAGTTCTTC
CDR3 protein: CASSYGGNEQFF

J gene: TRBJ2-3
D gene: NA
clone size: few
V gene: TRBV7-2
CDR3 DNA: TGTGCCAGCAGTAGAAGAGATACGCAGTATTTT
CDR3 protein: CASSRRDTQYF

J gene: TRBJ1-2
D gene: NA
clone size: NA
V gene: TRBV2
CDR3 DNA: TGTGCCAGCAGTGTCCAGTCCGGCTACACCTTC
CDR3 protein: CASSVQSGYTF

J gene: TRBJ2-5
D gene: TRBD2
clone size: NA
V gene: TRBV7-6
CDR3 DNA: TGTGCCAGCAGCTTAGCGGGACTAGGACGACAAGAGACCCAGTACTTC
CDR3 protein: CASSLAGLGRQETQYF

J gene: TRBJ2-1
D gene: TRBD2
clone size: once
V gene: TRBV25-1
CDR3 DNA: TGTGCCAGCAGTGACCCGGGACTAAAACTGGATGAGCAGTTCTTC
CDR3 protein: CASSDPGLKLDEQFF

J gene: TRBJ2-1
D gene: TRBD1
clone size: few
V gene: TRBV7-2
CDR3 DNA: TGTGCCAGCAGCTACCGGGACAGATCCTACAATGAGCAGTTCTTC
CDR3 protein: CASSYRDRSYNEQFF

J gene: TRBJ1-2
D gene: NA
clone size: few
V gene: TRBV4-1
CDR3 DNA: TGCGCCAGCAGCCAAGTGGACCCTAACTATGGCTACACCTTC
CDR3 protein: CASSQVDPNYGYTF